This T cell receptor (beta chain) appears in the sequencing data of a study of Ad26.COV2.S vaccination and SARS-CoV-2 variants. Libraries were prepared by immunoSEQ multiplex PCR; TCRdb keeps only in-frame clonotypes and omits some of them. Counted here are hundreds of thousands of clones, more than 75% occurring once; the ten biggest clones make up 3.4%. V was shortened by 7 bases and J by 1 base, with 5 bases between the two germline ends. The germline V gene encodes CDR1 LGHDT and CDR2 YNNKEL (reference sequence). This CDR3 spans 11 amino acids. As for treatment: around 19 received Ad26.COV2.S at low or high dose, single or two shots; about 5 received placebo; per-sample allocation not given. Samples came from day 63 after the first vaccine or placebo injection. Ad26.COV2.S expressed prefusion-stabilized spike from the original Wuhan strain.

The rearrangement joins TRBV3-1 (or the pseudogene TRBV3-2) to TRBJ2-7; D is undetermined. The sample in question was peripheral blood, obtained in a trial of Ad26.COV2.S vaccine versus placebo. This TCR was recovered from a person between 18 and 65 years old who received the Ad26.COV2.S COVID-19 vaccine or a placebo. This chain's CDR3 is CASTSSYEQYF. In nucleotides, the CDR3 is TGTGCCAGCACCTCTTCCTACGAGCAGTACTTC.